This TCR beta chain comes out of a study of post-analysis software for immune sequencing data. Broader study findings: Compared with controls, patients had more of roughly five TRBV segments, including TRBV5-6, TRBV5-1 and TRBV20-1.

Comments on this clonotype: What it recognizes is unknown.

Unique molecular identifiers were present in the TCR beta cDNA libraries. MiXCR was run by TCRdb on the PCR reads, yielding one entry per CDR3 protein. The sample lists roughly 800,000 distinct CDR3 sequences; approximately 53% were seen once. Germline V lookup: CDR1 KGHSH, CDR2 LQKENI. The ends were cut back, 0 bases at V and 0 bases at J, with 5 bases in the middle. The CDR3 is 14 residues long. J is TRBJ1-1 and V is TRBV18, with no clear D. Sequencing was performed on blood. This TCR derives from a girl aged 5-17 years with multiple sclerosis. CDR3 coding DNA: TGTGCCAGCTCACCACCTTCACTGAACACTGAAGCTTTCTTT. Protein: CASSPPSLNTEAFF.